The 27 T cell receptor beta chains reported below all come from one sample, sequenced in a study of T cell responses to AZD1222 COVID-19 vaccine. The table came from immunoSEQ multiplex PCR; TCRdb's copy has only in-frame clones and leaves some out. Of about 120,000 clones in the sample, 85% to 95% were seen once. Specimen: peripheral blood, collected on day 0 of AZD1222 vaccination. These receptors were taken from an adult in good health.

This sequence joins TRBV28 and TRBJ2-5, with 8 bases fitting TRBD2. Germline CDR1 MDHEN, CDR2 SYDVKM. This CDR3 has 12 residues. V was clipped by 10 bases and J by 5 bases; unmatched bases: 6. CDR3 amino acids: CATAGGGETQYF. The CDR3 DNA sequence: TGTGCCACCGCTGGCGGGGGGGAGACCCAGTACTTC.

The chain carries TRBV12-5 and TRBJ1-5; possibly TRBD1 for D (6 bases). Trimming took off 5 bases at V and 7 bases at J, with 15 bases between the two ends. CDR1 and CDR2 from the germline V gene are LGHNT and FRNRAP. CDR3 size: 14 residues. The CDR3 region is CASGGGGIGQPQHF. CDR3 nucleotide sequence: TGTGCTAGTGGTGGAGGGGGAATCGGGCAGCCCCAGCATTTT. Filled out from reference TRBV12-5 and TRBJ1-5, the complete variable domain reads DARVTQTPRHKVTEMGQEVTMRCQPILGHNTVFWYRQTMMQGLELLAYFRNRAPLDDSGMPKDRFSAEMPDATLATLKIQPSEPRDSAVYFCASGGGGIGQPQHFGDGTRLSIL.

CDR3 amino acids: CASSQFLTGVADTQYF. The CDR3, as DNA: TGTGCCAGCAGCCAGTTCTTAACGGGAGTGGCAGATACGCAGTATTTT. The J gene is TRBJ2-3, the V gene TRBV3-1 (or the pseudogene TRBV3-2); D is possibly TRBD2 (6 bases). Trimming took 3 bases from V and 4 from J, leaving 17 bases between them. The germline CDR1 and CDR2 sequences are LGHDT and YNNKEL (reference sequence). The CDR3 is 16 amino acids.

The V and J genes are TRBV5-1 and TRBJ2-1, with 11 bases lining up with TRBD2. This CDR3 region has 18 residues. Trimming removed 3 bases from V and 0 bases from J; junction bases left unmatched: 8. CDR1 and CDR2 (germline): SGHRS, YFSETQ. As DNA, the CDR3 is TGCGCCAGCAGCTGGGTAGCGGGAGGGAGCAGCTCCTACAATGAGCAGTTCTTC. Translating gives CASSWVAGGSSSYNEQFF.

This clone came up many times. The chain uses TRBV15 and TRBJ1-5; no firm D call. Germline values: CDR1 LNHNV, CDR2 YYDKDF (reference sequence). There are 11 residues in the CDR3. The germline V and J ends were trimmed by 8 bases and 4 bases, with 6 bases remaining between them. For the CDR3, the DNA is TGTGCCACCCTTTTGAATCAGCCCCAGCATTTT. Its protein is CATLLNQPQHF.

V and J are TRBV27 and TRBJ2-3, with no clear D. Trimming stripped 7 bases from V and 4 bases from J, with 15 bases between. Looked up from germline, CDR1 is MNHEY and CDR2 is SMNVEV (reference sequence). This CDR3 has 14 amino acids. DNA of the CDR3: TGTGCCAGCAATAAGGAGTTTAATCCAGATACGCAGTATTTT. Translation: CASNKEFNPDTQYF.

The genes are TRBV14 and TRBJ1-6; 9 nucleotides agree with TRBD1. Trimming took 4 bases from V and 9 from J; bases not matched to a gene: 7. The CDR3 contains 15 residues. Germline V gene data show CDR1 as SGHDN and CDR2 as FVKESK. CDR3 nucleotides: TGTGCCAGCAGCCTACAGACAGGGGGGACTTCACCCCTCCACTTT. Residues: CASSLQTGGTSPLHF.

The chain employs TRBV6-6 and TRBJ1-5, with D maybe TRBD1 (6 bases). This CDR3 spans 14 amino acids. Trimming removed 6 bases at V and 5 bases at J, with 14 bases between. Germline V gene sequence: CDR1 MNHNY, CDR2 SVGAGI (reference sequence). CDR3 region: CASRGRGRDQPQHF. The DNA of the CDR3 is TGTGCCAGCAGGGGGAGGGGGAGGGATCAGCCCCAGCATTTT.

The chain couples TRBV7-9 to TRBJ1-1; no clear D. The CDR3 loop spans 15 amino acids. From germline, CDR1 is SEHNR and CDR2 FQNEAQ (reference sequence). V lost 0 bases and J lost 0, with 8 bases in between. Here the CDR3 DNA reads TGTGCCAGCAGCTTAGCGCAACGTATGAACACTGAAGCTTTCTTT. This encodes CASSLAQRMNTEAFF.

V and J are TRBV9 and TRBJ2-2; D not certain. CDR3 size: 15 residues. The V gene lost 1 base and the J gene lost 5 bases, with 12 bases spanning the gap. Germline V gene sequence: CDR1 SGDLS, CDR2 YYNGEE. CDR3 nucleotides: TGTGCCAGCAGCGTAAGCCCCCTTCAGACCGGGGAGCTGTTTTTT. This translates into CASSVSPLQTGELFF.

The rearrangement links TRBV6-1 to TRBJ1-6, with D hard to call. Germline loops: CDR1 MNHNS, CDR2 SASEGT. This CDR3 contains 14 residues. The V end lost 2 bases, the J end lost 8 bases, and 10 bases lay between the germline ends. The CDR3 protein is CASSEIDFHSPLHF. The CDR3 DNA sequence: TGTGCCAGCAGTGAAATTGACTTTCATTCACCCCTCCACTTT.

The rearrangement uses TRBV28 and TRBJ1-5, with D tentatively TRBD1 (6 bases). This CDR3 region has 15 residues. Germline-derived CDR1 and CDR2 are MDHEN and SYDVKM. With 5 bases removed from V and 4 bases from J, the gap between germline ends came to 15 bases. CDR3 DNA sequence: TGTGCCAGCAGTGGCCCAGGGGACCCTAATCAGCCCCAGCATTTT. As protein: CASSGPGDPNQPQHF.

This chain joins TRBV7-2 and TRBJ2-7; 9 nucleotides line up with TRBD2. The CDR3 extends over 15 amino acids. V shed 4 bases, J shed 3 bases, and the junction held 7 bases outside the gene matches. Germline-derived CDR1 and CDR2 are SGHTA and FQGNSA. CDR3 coding DNA: TGTGCCAGCAGCTCGCGGGGCGGGAGGGACTACGAGCAGTACTTC. Translating gives CASSSRGGRDYEQYF.

The gene calls are TRBV5-1 and TRBJ1-2, with D unclear. Per germline, CDR1 SGHRS and CDR2 YFSETQ. V lost 4 bases, J lost 7 bases, and 17 bases lay in between. This CDR3 spans 14 amino acids. The CDR3 loop is CASSPSPVLAGYTF. The CDR3 region has the DNA TGCGCCAGCAGCCCCTCCCCGGTGTTGGCTGGCTACACCTTC.

The chain couples TRBV4-1 to TRBJ2-2, with 7 positions matching TRBD2. Germline values: CDR1 MGHRA, CDR2 YSYEKL. V lost 2 bases to trimming and J lost 5 bases; unmatched junction nucleotides: 2. This CDR3 is built from 14 residues. This CDR3 reads CASSQREVTGELFF. CDR3 in DNA: TGCGCCAGCAGCCAACGGGAGGTAACCGGGGAGCTGTTTTTT.

With respect to this clone: A junction end diverges from the germline sequence, so it may reflect a read error. The chain recombines TRBV18 with TRBJ2-7, with TRBD2 matching over 13 bases. This CDR3 is built from 19 residues. The germline gives CDR1 KGHSH, CDR2 LQKENI. As DNA, the CDR3 is TGTGCCAGCTCCCCACAGGGCGCCCCGACTAGCGGGAGGCCCTACGAGCAGTACTTC. Its translation: CASSPQGAPTSGRPYEQYF.

This clone has a single count. The V gene is TRBV5-3, the J gene TRBJ2-1, with 8 bases that match TRBD2. TRBV5-3 belongs to the ORF category, with a function that is uncertain. V trimming: 0 bases; J trimming: 3 bases; junction bases outside the gene matches: 8. This CDR3 is built from 17 residues. CDR3 DNA: TGTGCCAGAAGCTTGGGGTCGGCACTAGCGGACTACAATGAGCAGTTCTTC. Translation gives CARSLGSALADYNEQFF.

This clone was seen only a few times. The rearrangement uses TRBV3-1 (or the pseudogene TRBV3-2) and TRBJ2-1; TRBD2 agrees at 13 bases. V shed 2 bases and J 4 bases; nucleotides not matched to a gene: 11. The CDR3 sequence is 19 residues long. From germline, CDR1 is LGHDT and CDR2 YNNKEL (reference sequence). The CDR3 coding sequence is TGTGCCAGCAGCCAAAATACCCCGACTAGCGGGAGGTCTTACAATGAGCAGTTCTTC. This translates into CASSQNTPTSGRSYNEQFF.

The chain carries TRBV27 and TRBJ2-2, with TRBD1 identical over 7 bases. CDR3 length: 16 residues. The V segment lost 1 base and the J segment 2 bases; nucleotides outside the gene matches: 4. CDR1 is MNHEY, CDR2 SMNVEV, per germline (reference sequence). The CDR3 nucleotides read TGTGCCAGCAGTTTATTCGGGACAGTAAACACCGGGGAGCTGTTTTTT. Translation: CASSLFGTVNTGELFF.

The gene calls are TRBV5-1 and TRBJ2-5, with TRBD2 identical over 7 bases. The CDR3 is 15 residues long. Germline V gene sequence: CDR1 SGHRS, CDR2 YFSETQ. The V gene end was trimmed by 4 bases and the J gene end by 4 bases; junction bases not matched to a gene: 10. CDR3 sequence (DNA): TGCGCCAGCAGCCACGGGGACTATAGTCTAGAGACCCAGTACTTC. Amino acids: CASSHGDYSLETQYF.

The chain is built from TRBV28 and TRBJ1-1; D is ambiguous. Trimming cost V 3 bases and J 11 bases, with 10 bases left between them. Per the germline V gene, CDR1 is MDHEN and CDR2 is SYDVKM. The CDR3 has 11 amino acids. The CDR3 here is CASSFLSAAFF. The CDR3 DNA reads as TGTGCCAGCAGTTTCCTCTCGGCGGCTTTCTTT.

This clone was seen only once. The gene calls are TRBV30 and TRBJ1-6; D not resolved. The V and J ends lost 7 bases and 8 bases respectively, with 9 bases between them. This CDR3 region has 11 residues. The V gene's germline CDR1 is GTSNPN and CDR2 SVGIG (reference sequence). DNA of the CDR3: TGTGCCTCGGACCGGGATTCACCCCTCCACTTT. Translated, it gives CASDRDSPLHF.

The chain carries TRBV5-1 and TRBJ2-7; D remains unclear. From germline, CDR1 is SGHRS and CDR2 YFSETQ. Trimming removed 0 bases from V and 3 bases from J, with 10 bases in between. This CDR3 is built from 14 residues. This CDR3 reads CASSLGVAGYEQYF. Here the CDR3 DNA reads TGCGCCAGCAGCTTGGGAGTAGCCGGCTACGAGCAGTACTTC.

This chain connects TRBV9 to TRBJ1-4; D may be TRBD1 (6 bases). This CDR3 region has 12 residues. The germline V gene encodes CDR1 SGDLS and CDR2 YYNGEE. V lost 3 bases and J lost 10, with 10 bases in between. The CDR3 DNA reads TGTGCCAGCAGCGGGGAAGGGGGAAAACTGTTTTTT. This translates into CASSGEGGKLFF.

The count of this clone is one. This rearrangement joins TRBV15 to TRBJ2-7; 12 nucleotides line up with TRBD2. J lost 6 bases, V lost 5 bases, and 8 bases had no gene match. This CDR3 spans 15 amino acids. CDR1 is LNHNV, CDR2 YYDKDF, per germline (reference sequence). The CDR3 loop reads CATSPQGTSGPEQYF. The CDR3 nucleotides read TGTGCCACCAGCCCCCAAGGGACTAGCGGGCCCGAGCAGTACTTC.

The chain is built from TRBV6-1 and TRBJ2-7; D might be TRBD2 (6 bases). Germline CDR1 reads MNHNS; CDR2 reads SASEGT. V lost 4 bases and J 2 bases, leaving 21 bases between the germline ends. This CDR3 has 17 residues. In nucleotides, the CDR3 is TGTGCCAGCAGTGGCCTATTACGGGACTTTTTAGCCTACGAGCAGTACTTC. Protein sequence: CASSGLLRDFLAYEQYF.

The rearrangement uses TRBV7-9 and TRBJ2-2; D remains unclear. The germline V gene encodes CDR1 SEHNR and CDR2 FQNEAQ (reference sequence). This CDR3 contains 15 residues. V was trimmed by 2 bases and J by 1 base, leaving 8 bases between them. For the CDR3, the DNA is TGTGCCAGCAGCTTAATGGGCGGGAACACCGGGGAGCTGTTTTTT. It specifies CASSLMGGNTGELFF.